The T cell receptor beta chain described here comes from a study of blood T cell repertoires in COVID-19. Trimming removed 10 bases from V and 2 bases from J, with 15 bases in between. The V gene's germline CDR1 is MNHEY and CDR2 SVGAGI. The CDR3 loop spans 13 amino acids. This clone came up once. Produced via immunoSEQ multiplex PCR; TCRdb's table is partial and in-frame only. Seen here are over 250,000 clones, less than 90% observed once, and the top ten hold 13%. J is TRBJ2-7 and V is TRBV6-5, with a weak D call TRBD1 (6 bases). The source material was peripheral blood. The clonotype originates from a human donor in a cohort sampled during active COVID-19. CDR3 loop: CATHSQGPYEQYF. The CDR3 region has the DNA TGTGCCACACATTCTCAGGGGCCCTACGAGCAGTACTTC.